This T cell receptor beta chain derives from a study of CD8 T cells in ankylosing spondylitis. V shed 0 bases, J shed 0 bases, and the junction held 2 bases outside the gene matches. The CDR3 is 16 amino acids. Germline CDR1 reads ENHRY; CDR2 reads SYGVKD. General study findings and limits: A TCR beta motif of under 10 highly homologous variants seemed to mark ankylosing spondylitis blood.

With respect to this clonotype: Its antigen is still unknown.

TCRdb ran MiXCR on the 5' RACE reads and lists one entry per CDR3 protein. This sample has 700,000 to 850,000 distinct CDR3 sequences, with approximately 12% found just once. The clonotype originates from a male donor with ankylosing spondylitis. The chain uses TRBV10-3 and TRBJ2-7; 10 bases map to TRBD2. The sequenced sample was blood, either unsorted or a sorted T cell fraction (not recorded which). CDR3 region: CAISESVAGGSYEQYF. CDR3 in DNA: TGTGCCATCAGTGAGTCTGTAGCGGGAGGCTCCTACGAGCAGTACTTC.